The 5 T cell receptor beta chains presented below share a single source sample, sequenced in a study of Ad26.COV2.S vaccination and SARS-CoV-2 variants. Clones were read by immunoSEQ multiplex PCR, and TCRdb kept only the in-frame ones, dropping some. Among 300,000 to 400,000 clones, about 91% were seen once, and the ten largest hold 3% to 5%. The input for sequencing was peripheral blood, taken after recovery from COVID-19. Receptor source: a human donor who had recovered from COVID-19.

The V gene is TRBV29-1, the J gene TRBJ2-7, with 10 bases lining up with TRBD1. CDR1 is SQVTM, CDR2 ANQGSEA, per germline. The CDR3 loop spans 13 amino acids. V lost 6 bases and J lost 3; bases outside the gene matches: 5. The CDR3 spells CSVPGQGIYEQYF. CDR3 nucleotides: TGCAGCGTCCCGGGACAGGGGATCTACGAGCAGTACTTC.

This clone was observed a single time. V usage is TRBV5-3 and J usage is TRBJ2-7, with 7 nucleotides matching TRBD2. TRBV5-3 is labeled an ORF, and its function is uncertain. Trimming took 2 bases from V and 2 from J; bases not matched to a gene: 4. The CDR3 loop spans 14 amino acids. This CDR3 is CARSLTSEPYEQYF. The DNA for the CDR3 is TGTGCCAGAAGCTTAACTAGCGAACCCTACGAGCAGTACTTC.

J is TRBJ1-2 and V is TRBV4-1; 9 bases agree with TRBD1. The junction had 3 bases not matched to a gene; V was cut back by 1 base and J by 9 bases. The CDR3 is 13 amino acids. From germline, CDR1 is MGHRA and CDR2 YSYEKL. DNA for the CDR3: TGCGCCAGCAGCCAAGCGGGGACAGGGAGCTACACCTTC. Its protein is CASSQAGTGSYTF.

V gene TRBV7-8 combines with J gene TRBJ2-3, with D perhaps TRBD2 (7 bases). Germline V gene lookup returns CDR1 SGHVS and CDR2 FQNEAQ. Trimming took 6 bases from V and 2 from J, leaving 15 bases between them. The CDR3 spans 15 residues. CDR3 amino acids: CASSLEGGPTDTQYF. CDR3 bases: TGTGCCAGCAGTCTAGAGGGGGGGCCCACAGATACGCAGTATTTT.

V usage is TRBV6-5 and J usage is TRBJ1-4, with D unclear. Looked up from germline, CDR1 is MNHEY and CDR2 is SVGAGI. With 6 bases removed from V and 0 bases from J, the gap between germline ends came to 8 bases. This CDR3 has 14 residues. CDR3 DNA: TGTGCCAGCAGAGTCGAAGCAACTAATGAAAAACTGTTTTTT. Its protein product is CASRVEATNEKLFF.